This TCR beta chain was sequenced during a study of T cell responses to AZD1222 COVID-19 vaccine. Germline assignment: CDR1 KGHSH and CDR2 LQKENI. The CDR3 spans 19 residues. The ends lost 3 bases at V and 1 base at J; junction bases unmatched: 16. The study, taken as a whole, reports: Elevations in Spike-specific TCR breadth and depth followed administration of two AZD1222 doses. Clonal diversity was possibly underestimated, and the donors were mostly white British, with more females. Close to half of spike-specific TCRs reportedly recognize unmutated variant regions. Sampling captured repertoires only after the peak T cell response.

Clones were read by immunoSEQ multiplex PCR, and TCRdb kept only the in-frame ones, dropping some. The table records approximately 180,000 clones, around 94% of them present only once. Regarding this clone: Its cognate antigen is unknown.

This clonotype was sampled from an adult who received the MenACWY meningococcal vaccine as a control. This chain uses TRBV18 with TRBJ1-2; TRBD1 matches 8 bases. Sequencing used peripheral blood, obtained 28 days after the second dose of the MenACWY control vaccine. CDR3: CASSPVGPTGDSSNYGYTF. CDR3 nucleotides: TGTGCCAGCTCACCCGTGGGACCGACAGGGGATAGTAGTAACTATGGCTACACCTTC.